These 11 T cell receptor beta chains originate from one sample sequenced in a study of blood T cells in healthy people across ages. Primers used in a second PCR of about 7 to 12 cycles were a sample-barcoded 5' primer and a J-beta primer mix. MiXCR was run by TCRdb on the 5' RACE reads, yielding one entry per CDR3 protein. The profile shows over 500,000 distinct CDR3 sequences, around 52% of them singletons. Sequenced: blood. The receptors come from a woman aged 80 or over in good health.

This clonotype was observed many times. This sequence joins TRBV2 and TRBJ1-6; the D gene is possibly TRBD1 (6 bases). Trimming shortened V by 7 bases and J by 6 bases, and 13 bases separated the two germline ends. This CDR3 spans 14 amino acids. Germline CDR1 SNHLY, CDR2 FYNNEI. The CDR3 DNA is TGTGCCAGCATTCTACAGGGTGCTAATTCACCCCTCCACTTT. Translated, it gives CASILQGANSPLHF.

This clonotype was picked up one time. The V call is TRBV10-3, the J call TRBJ2-4; 10 bases fit TRBD1. The better agreement between TRBJ2-7 and the DNA end casts doubt on the J call. Germline loops: CDR1 ENHRY, CDR2 SYGVKD. The CDR3 loop spans 17 amino acids. The CDR3 protein is CAITTDRGFRSLDEQYF. The CDR3, as DNA: TGTGCCATCACCACGGACAGGGGGTTCAGATCGCTCGACGAGCAGTACTTC.

This clonotype has a handful of counts. The chain couples TRBV3-1 to TRBJ1-3; TRBD1 aligns across 8 bases. Germline V gene sequence: CDR1 LGHDT, CDR2 YNNKEL (reference sequence). The length of the CDR3 is 16 residues. Germline trimming cut 5 bases from V and 0 bases from J; bases unmatched to any gene: 6. The CDR3 DNA reads TGTGCCAGCAGCGACGACAGGGGATACTCTGGAAACACCATATATTTT. Protein product: CASSDDRGYSGNTIYF.

This clonotype was detected only once. V gene TRBV5-1 combines with J gene TRBJ2-3, with 10 bases aligning to TRBD2. Trimming took 2 bases from V and 5 from J; bases not matched to a gene: 2. From germline, CDR1 is SGHRS and CDR2 YFSETQ. The CDR3 contains 14 residues. The CDR3: CASSLPSGGDTQYF. In DNA form, the CDR3 reads TGCGCCAGCAGCTTACCTAGCGGGGGAGATACGCAGTATTTT. The complete variable domain, with remaining parts taken from reference TRBV5-1 and TRBJ2-3, reads KAGVTQTPRYLIKTRGQQVTLSCSPISGHRSVSWYQQTPGQGLQFLFEYFSETQRNKGNFPGRFSGRQFSNSRSEMNVSTLELGDSALYLCASSLPSGGDTQYFGPGTRLTVL.

The chain is built from TRBV30 and TRBJ1-2; D unresolved. Germline CDR1 and CDR2: GTSNPN and SVGIG (reference sequence). This CDR3 region has 13 residues. V was clipped by 3 bases and J by 4 bases, with 12 bases between them. The CDR3 protein is CAWRILDTYGYTF. The CDR3 DNA follows: TGTGCCTGGAGGATACTTGACACCTATGGCTACACCTTC.

The gene calls are TRBV6-5 and TRBJ2-7; 10 bases align to TRBD1. The J segment lost 6 bases and the V segment lost 5 bases, leaving 7 bases of the junction unmatched. Germline V gene lookup returns CDR1 MNHEY and CDR2 SVGAGI. The CDR3 has 14 amino acids. DNA for the CDR3: TGTGCCAGCAGTGCCGGGACAGGGGAGGGCGAGCAGTACTTC. Translated, it gives CASSAGTGEGEQYF.

On this clonotype itself: This may stem from a read error, because a much larger clone lies one nucleotide away. The genes are TRBV20-1 and TRBJ2-1; TRBD2 aligns across 8 bases. The length of the CDR3 is 17 residues. CDR1 and CDR2 (germline): DFQATT, SNEGSKA (reference sequence). V lost 5 bases, J lost 4 bases, and 16 bases stayed unmatched. The CDR3 sequence is CSAPTGRAGAQYNEQFF. The CDR3 region has the DNA TGCAGTGCTCCGACGGGACGAGCGGGAGCCCAATACAATGAGCAGTTCTTC.

The V and J genes are TRBV12-3 or TRBV12-4 and TRBJ2-5; possible D gene TRBD2, 5 bases. V dropped 6 bases and J dropped 0 bases, with 17 bases sitting between them. The CDR3 is 16 amino acids. The CDR3 here is CASSQVPGIHQETQYF. As DNA, the CDR3 is TGTGCCAGCAGCCAAGTGCCCGGGATCCACCAAGAGACCCAGTACTTC.

The chain employs TRBV12-3 or TRBV12-4 and TRBJ1-2; D gene unclear. Trimming took 6 bases from V and 8 from J, leaving 13 bases between them. This CDR3 contains 12 residues. DNA for the CDR3: TGTGCCAGCAGCCCTGGCCCCTCGGGCTACACCTTC. Translation gives CASSPGPSGYTF.

The CDR3 spells CSVVDSSNTEAFF. The CDR3 DNA reads as TGCAGCGTTGTGGACAGTTCGAACACTGAAGCTTTCTTT. The chain has TRBV29-1 and TRBJ1-1; tentatively, D is TRBD1 (6 bases). Germline CDR1 is SQVTM and CDR2 is ANQGSEA. The V and J ends lost 4 bases and 1 base respectively, with 10 bases between them. The CDR3 has 13 residues.

A word on this clonotype: A much larger clone sits a single nucleotide away, making a read error possible. The genes are TRBV7-2 and TRBJ2-3; D is unresolved. The V gene lost 1 base and the J gene lost 6 bases, with 5 bases spanning the gap. This CDR3 region has 12 residues. Germline CDR1 SGHTA, CDR2 FQGNSA. The CDR3 region has the DNA TGTGCCAGCAGCTTAGATTGGGATACGCAGTATTTT. Amino acids: CASSLDWDTQYF.